This T cell receptor beta chain appears in the sequencing data of a study of blood T cell repertoires in COVID-19. Looking at the study overall: COVID-19 samples from acute and convalescent phases originated in the United States, Italy and Spain. Sources were T cells, B-cell-depleted T cells, or PBMCs; the material itself was cDNA or gDNA.

Authors' analysis steps: Reference gene primer amplification gave nucleated cell count estimates. The repertoire was sequenced with immunoSEQ multiplex PCR; TCRdb's copy has only in-frame clones and lacks some. The V and J calls and clone size are taken from that table; D and trimming were inferred from the DNA. The sample shows approximately 240,000 clones, just under 85% of them seen only once. Germline values: CDR1 SGDLS, CDR2 YYNGEE. The germline V and J ends were trimmed by 0 bases and 4 bases, with 19 bases remaining between them. This CDR3 contains 17 residues. The chain has TRBV9 and TRBJ1-2; the D gene is possibly TRBD1 (5 bases). The sequence derives from a man between 45 and 60 years old with acute or convalescent COVID-19. The sample taken for sequencing was peripheral blood. The CDR3 spells CASSVDVRTQTSYGYTF. For the CDR3, the DNA is TGTGCCAGCAGCGTAGATGTCCGGACACAAACCAGCTATGGCTACACCTTC.